This T cell receptor (beta chain) was obtained from a study of OX40 agonist ivuxolimab in advanced cancers. Profiled with immunoSEQ multiplex PCR; TCRdb holds only in-frame clones, not every one. The repertoire holds roughly 46,000 clones, approximately 90% seen once, with under 0.65% in the top ten. Trimming left V 5 bases short and J 3 bases short, with 17 bases between. Germline V gene lookup returns CDR1 SGHVS and CDR2 FQNEAQ. The CDR3 loop spans 16 amino acids. This sequence joins TRBV7-8 and TRBJ2-1, with a possible D match to TRBD1 (7 bases). This specimen was CD4+ or CD8+ T cells sorted from blood, taken in a trial of the OX40 agonist ivuxolimab. The source of this sequence is an adult with an advanced solid tumor such as melanoma, head and neck, liver or kidney cancer. The CDR3 spells CASSQGGQGSYNEQFF. The DNA of the CDR3 is TGTGCCAGCAGCCAGGGGGGCCAGGGTAGCTACAATGAGCAGTTCTTC.